Below are 3 T cell receptor beta chains sequenced from a single sample in a study of shared clonotypes between healthy human individuals (dated by TCRdb to 2018 to 2021). Library preparation employed the immunoSEQ multiplex PCR assay. The table comes from immuneACCESS by way of TCRdb, which keeps in-frame sequences with V and J called. Part of the clones is missing from these tables; in studies checked, under half for an unresolved V gene and the rest for unknown reasons. The sample data list over 850,000 clones, and about four fifths of these were observed just once. Roughly 0.65% of the sample is taken by the ten largest. Sequencing was performed on memory CD4+ T cells from PBMCs. Reading the label with the study, this specimen's cell subset or site is: CD45RA-negative fraction. The receptors here all came from a man aged 18 to 35 in good health. Some clones in this sample may be carry-over from other donors' samples.

This clone was recorded many times. V gene TRBV10-3 combines with J gene TRBJ2-2; 12 bases are a match to TRBD2. The junction had 5 bases not matched to a gene; V was cut back by 3 bases and J by 6 bases. The germline CDR1 and CDR2 sequences are ENHRY and SYGVKD. The CDR3 length is 16 residues. CDR3 sequence reads: CAISDGLAGGPGELFF. For the CDR3, the DNA is TGTGCCATCAGTGATGGGCTAGCGGGAGGGCCCGGGGAGCTGTTTTTT.

V is TRBV7-3 and J is TRBJ1-1; D unresolved. V shed 5 bases and J shed 6 bases, with 16 bases lying between them. The CDR3 has 14 amino acids. Germline CDR1 SGHTA, CDR2 FQGTGA. This chain's CDR3 is CASSPGRVVAEAFF. The CDR3 bases are TGTGCCAGCAGCCCAGGAAGGGTCGTTGCTGAAGCTTTCTTT.

This clone was seen more than once but under ten times. The gene calls are TRBV5-4 and TRBJ1-2; 8 bases are a match to TRBD1. V shed 0 bases, J shed 1 base, and the junction held 5 bases outside the gene matches. The CDR3 sequence is 16 residues long. Germline CDR1 reads SGHNT; CDR2 reads YYREEE (reference sequence). CDR3 DNA: TGTGCCAGCAGCTTGGGGGACAGGACGGTTAACTATGGCTACACCTTC. Amino acid sequence: CASSLGDRTVNYGYTF. The full variable domain, rest sourced from reference TRBV5-4 and TRBJ1-2, is ETGVTQSPTHLIKTRGQQVTLRCSSQSGHNTVSWYQQALGQGPQFIFQYYREEENGRGNFPPRFSGLQFPNYSSELNVNALELDDSALYLCASSLGDRTVNYGYTFGSGTRLTVV.